This T cell receptor beta chain was found in a study of beta chain features in type 1 diabetes. Findings and limits, study-wide: Moderate yet significant TCRB CDR3 shortening was seen in Type 1 diabetes patients in all four CD4+ subsets.

In germline, CDR1 is SGDLS, CDR2 YYNGEE. The CDR3 runs 17 residues. V was clipped by 0 bases and J by 0 bases, with 13 bases between them. Since all of the isolated RNA was reverse transcribed, expressed TCRB transcripts were what got sequenced. Only in-frame clones appear in the TCRdb table, and some are missing; sequencing was by immunoSEQ multiplex PCR. This sample carries around 320,000 clones, 12% to 15% of them seen once, and the ten largest clones take more than 6.5%. Cell sorting via CD45RO/CCR7/CD25/CD127/CD95/CD27 was performed to obtain CD4+ naive, central memory, regulatory and stem cell-like memory cells. About this clone itself: The antigen is unknown.

The sequencing input was central memory CD4+ T cells from blood. The chain recombines TRBV9 with TRBJ1-3; D remains ambiguous. This sequence was found in a man aged 25-45 years in good health. The CDR3 reads CASSVAVSGSSGNTIYF. In nucleotides, the CDR3 is TGTGCCAGCAGCGTAGCTGTATCGGGGAGCTCTGGAAACACCATATATTTT.